This T cell receptor (beta chain) was recovered during a study of radiotherapy plus CTLA-4 blockade in lung cancer. Study in general: Objective responses were recorded in roughly 20% of patients, with disease control recorded in approximately 32%.

Comment on this clone: The target antigen is unknown.

Sequenced by immunoSEQ multiplex PCR; TCRdb stores in-frame clones only, minus some. Here the sample spans about 45,000 clones, roughly 59% being singletons. Ipilimumab-mediated CTLA-4 blockade plus focal radiation was given to patients having chemo-refractory metastatic non-small-cell lung cancer. Notes on the study in general: TCR clones originating in tumors grew in number in blood after radiotherapy plus ipilimumab.

The sequenced sample was peripheral blood, obtained from a patient treated with radiotherapy plus ipilimumab. The TCR comes from a human donor with non-small cell lung cancer who had a partial response to radiotherapy plus ipilimumab.

The CDR3 DNA follows: TGTGCCAGCAGTGGACGGACTGGCACACTGGAGCAGTTCTTC. Translation: CASSGRTGTLEQFF. The chain combines TRBV6-1 with TRBJ2-1; D may be TRBD2 (5 bases). The V gene's germline CDR1 is MNHNS and CDR2 SASEGT. The V end was cut by 4 bases, the J end by 10 bases, with 17 bases between. The CDR3 extends over 14 amino acids.